These 22 T cell receptor beta chains originate from one sample sequenced in a study of shared clonotypes between healthy human individuals. The naive CD8 population came from CD45RO-negative cells selected for CCR7, without terminally differentiated effector memory CD45RA+ cells. Profiled with immunoSEQ multiplex PCR; TCRdb holds only in-frame clones, not every one. This table has over 750,000 clones, about 96% appearing once. The specimen sequenced was naive CD8+ T cells sorted from blood. These receptors originate from a man aged 25 to 45 in good health.

V is TRBV19 and J is TRBJ1-4; TRBD1 is a possible D gene (6 bases). CDR3 length: 15 residues. V was pared by 5 bases and J by 0 bases, with 10 bases between. Germline lookup yields CDR1 LNHDA and CDR2 SQIVND (reference sequence). This chain's CDR3 is CASSPRTATNEKLFF. CDR3 in DNA: TGTGCCAGTAGTCCCCGGACAGCAACTAATGAAAAACTGTTTTTT.

The rearrangement joins TRBV28 to TRBJ2-3; D remains unclear. Trimming took off 6 bases at V and 3 bases at J, with 13 bases between the two ends. The CDR3 totals 14 residues. Germline V gives CDR1 MDHEN, CDR2 SYDVKM. CDR3 protein: CASSVVGGTDTQYF. Written as DNA, the CDR3 is TGTGCCAGCAGCGTAGTTGGTGGGACAGATACGCAGTATTTT.

This chain joins TRBV9 and TRBJ2-3; D assignment may be TRBD1 or TRBD2 (5 bases each). CDR1 SGDLS and CDR2 YYNGEE come from the germline V gene. The V gene lost 1 base and the J gene lost 2 bases, with 17 bases spanning the gap. The CDR3 totals 17 residues. The CDR3 DNA reads as TGTGCCAGCAGCGTAAATAGGGGCGGCGGGTCCACAGATACGCAGTATTTT. Encoded protein: CASSVNRGGGSTDTQYF.

The chain uses TRBV29-1 and TRBJ1-1; weak D call: TRBD1 (5 bases). Germline V gene data show CDR1 as SQVTM and CDR2 as ANQGSEA. The CDR3 is 17 residues long. V lost 0 bases and J 0 bases, leaving 17 bases between the germline ends. The CDR3 bases are TGCAGCGTTGAAGACAGGGATCCTTCCGGATTGAACACTGAAGCTTTCTTT. Translation gives CSVEDRDPSGLNTEAFF.

J is TRBJ2-1 and V is TRBV9; D possibly uses TRBD1 or TRBD2 (5 bases each). V lost 3 bases, J lost 10 bases, and 11 bases lay in between. Germline loops: CDR1 SGDLS, CDR2 YYNGEE. The CDR3 is made up of 12 amino acids. CDR3: CASSADGTEQFF. CDR3 in DNA: TGTGCCAGCAGCGCCGACGGGACCGAGCAGTTCTTC.

The chain couples TRBV4-1 to TRBJ2-1, with 16 bases identical to TRBD2. The CDR3 contains 19 residues. J lost 2 bases, V lost 1 base, and 5 bases had no gene match. The germline V gene encodes CDR1 MGHRA and CDR2 YSYEKL. The CDR3 coding sequence is TGCGCCAGCAGCCAAGGGGGGACTAGCGGGAGGGCGACCTACAATGAGCAGTTCTTC. As protein: CASSQGGTSGRATYNEQFF.

The CDR3 spells CAWSVNRIAGELFF. The CDR3 DNA follows: TGTGCCTGGAGTGTAAACCGGATCGCCGGGGAGCTGTTTTTT. The chain couples TRBV30 to TRBJ2-2; D is uncertain. This CDR3 spans 14 amino acids. Trimming removed 0 bases from V and 6 bases from J, with 11 bases in between. The germline V gene encodes CDR1 GTSNPN and CDR2 SVGIG (reference sequence).

The chain recombines TRBV15 with TRBJ1-1, with 8 bases aligning to TRBD1. CDR1 is LNHNV, CDR2 YYDKDF, per germline (reference sequence). This CDR3 comprises 13 residues. After removal of 5 bases from V and 5 bases from J, the junction contained 4 bases not matched to a gene. The CDR3 DNA reads as TGTGCCACCAGCGACAGGGGAGGGACTGAAGCTTTCTTT. Translating gives CATSDRGGTEAFF.

V and J are TRBV28 and TRBJ2-3; TRBD2 matches at 7 bases. The CDR3 sequence is 15 residues long. The V gene's germline CDR1 is MDHEN and CDR2 SYDVKM. V lost 2 bases and J lost 11; bases outside the gene matches: 13. CDR3 residues: CASSLTALGDYQQYF. DNA for the CDR3: TGTGCCAGCAGTTTAACCGCCCTTGGGGACTATCAGCAGTATTTT.

As for this clone: Other nucleotide sequences from this sample produce the same CDR3. The chain links TRBV7-8 to TRBJ2-1, with D perhaps matching TRBD1 (5 bases). The CDR3 contains 12 residues. Trimming took off 2 bases at V and 7 bases at J, with 6 bases between the two ends. From germline, CDR1 is SGHVS and CDR2 FQNEAQ. Here the CDR3 DNA reads TGTGCCAGCAGCTTACAGGGAAATGAGCAGTTCTTC. Translated, it gives CASSLQGNEQFF.

The chain links TRBV9 to TRBJ2-3; D gene ambiguous. This CDR3 is built from 17 residues. The V end lost 3 bases, the J end lost 4 bases, and 21 bases lay between the germline ends. The germline V gene has CDR1 SGDLS and CDR2 YYNGEE. CDR3 bases: TGTGCCAGCAGCGCCCTGACCCTGGACCGCATCTCAGATACGCAGTATTTT. The encoded protein is CASSALTLDRISDTQYF.

On this clone: Mismatch with germline at one junction end may stem from a read error. This sequence joins TRBV28 and TRBJ1-1; D is ambiguous. CDR1 is MDHEN and CDR2 is SYDVKM in the germline V gene. The CDR3 consists of 13 residues. Here the CDR3 reads CASSPLERLTDLF. The CDR3 bases are TGTGCCAGCAGTCCACTAGAGAGATTAACGGATCTCTTT.

The V gene is TRBV14, the J gene TRBJ2-1; D unclear. V lost 3 bases to trimming and J lost 12 bases, with 12 bases between them. Germline assignment: CDR1 SGHDN and CDR2 FVKESK. The CDR3 consists of 12 residues. The CDR3 here is CASSHVDRRQFF. DNA of the CDR3: TGTGCCAGCAGCCATGTGGACCGAAGGCAGTTCTTC.

The CDR3 DNA follows: TGTGCCAGCAGTGTTGTATTCCCGGACAGGGGGTTTAATCAGCCCCAGCATTTT. Its translation: CASSVVFPDRGFNQPQHF. V gene TRBV6-1 combines with J gene TRBJ1-5, with 10 bases identical to TRBD1. Germline lookup yields CDR1 MNHNS and CDR2 SASEGT. The CDR3 is made up of 18 amino acids. V shed 4 bases, J shed 4 bases, and the junction held 13 bases outside the gene matches.

J is TRBJ1-2 and V is TRBV14; TRBD1 matches at 8 bases. CDR3 length: 17 amino acids. Trimming at V came to 1 base and at J to 2 bases, leaving 9 bases not matched to a gene. Per germline, CDR1 SGHDN and CDR2 FVKESK. CDR3 nucleotide sequence: TGTGCCAGCAGCCAAGGAACAGGGGGGGAAAACAACTATGGCTACACCTTC. Encoded protein: CASSQGTGGENNYGYTF.

This clone was found once. The rearrangement joins TRBV10-3 to TRBJ2-1, with 9 bases lining up with TRBD2. Losses at the gene ends were 7 bases for V and 4 bases for J; bases not matched to a gene: 11. The CDR3 loop spans 16 amino acids. CDR1 is ENHRY and CDR2 is SYGVKD in the germline V gene. CDR3 coding DNA: TGTGCCATCAATAACATTAGCGGGAGTCTTTACAATGAGCAGTTCTTC. Residues: CAINNISGSLYNEQFF.

The DNA for the CDR3 is TGTGCCAGCAGTTGGTCCAGAAGCAATGAGCAGTTCTTC. Its protein is CASSWSRSNEQFF. The J gene is TRBJ2-1, the V gene TRBV25-1, with unresolved D. Trimming removed 5 bases from V and 6 bases from J, with 11 bases in between. Germline lookup yields CDR1 MGHDK and CDR2 SYGVNS. The CDR3 is made up of 13 amino acids.

V and J are TRBV15 and TRBJ2-3; perhaps TRBD2 as D (5 bases). The CDR3 length is 15 residues. V lost 3 bases and J lost 0, with 10 bases in between. The germline V gene encodes CDR1 LNHNV and CDR2 YYDKDF (reference sequence). The CDR3: CATSSPGISTDTQYF. CDR3 bases: TGTGCCACCAGCAGCCCCGGGATTAGCACAGATACGCAGTATTTT.

This chain joins TRBV7-3 and TRBJ2-2; D possibly corresponds to TRBD1 (6 bases). Germline assignment: CDR1 SGHTA and CDR2 FQGTGA. Trimming took off 5 bases at V and 7 bases at J, with 11 bases between the two ends. The CDR3 sequence is 13 residues long. This CDR3 is CASSHGTNGELFF. DNA for the CDR3: TGTGCCAGCAGCCATGGGACAAACGGGGAGCTGTTTTTT.

The chain is built from TRBV27 and TRBJ1-5; no clear D. In germline, CDR1 is MNHEY, CDR2 SMNVEV (reference sequence). The CDR3 is 15 residues long. The V end lost 0 bases, the J end lost 3 bases, and 9 bases lay between the germline ends. The CDR3 loop reads CASSLSAAVNQPQHF. DNA of the CDR3: TGTGCCAGCAGTTTATCGGCGGCAGTCAATCAGCCCCAGCATTTT.

This chain uses TRBV11-3 with TRBJ2-2, with 7 positions matching TRBD1. Trimming removed 5 bases from V and 5 bases from J; junction bases left unmatched: 5. Germline V gene data show CDR1 as SGHNT and CDR2 as YENEEA. The CDR3 covers 14 residues. The CDR3 is CASSLRTGTGELFF. The CDR3 coding sequence is TGTGCCAGCAGCCTTAGGACAGGTACCGGGGAGCTGTTTTTT.

Points on this clone: Other DNA sequences in this specimen translate into the identical CDR3. J is TRBJ1-4 and V is TRBV9; D unclear. The CDR3 totals 13 residues. Looked up from germline, CDR1 is SGDLS and CDR2 is YYNGEE. Trimming took 0 bases from V and 4 from J, leaving 4 bases between them. CDR3 in amino acids: CASSVGGNEKLFF. The CDR3 nucleotides read TGTGCCAGCAGCGTAGGAGGTAATGAAAAACTGTTTTTT.